This T cell receptor beta chain was obtained from a study of patients and donors after allogeneic stem cell transplantation. TCRdb independently ran MiXCR on the RT-PCR reads; one entry per CDR3 protein. The table has about 76,000 distinct CDR3 sequences, about 30% seen once. The length of the CDR3 is 15 residues. V dropped 6 bases and J dropped 8 bases, with 20 bases sitting between them. The source of this sequence is a human donor who was either an allogeneic HSCT recipient or a stem cell or donor lymphocyte infusion donor (not recorded which). It is not recorded whose cells these are; they may come from a transplant donor. The chain carries TRBV12-3 or TRBV12-4 and TRBJ2-1; the D is unclear. The material sequenced was blood, either unsorted or a sorted T cell fraction (not recorded which). CDR3 sequence (DNA): TGTGCCAGCAGCATCCAGGCTTGGTCACACGATGAGCAGTTCTTC. This sequence encodes CASSIQAWSHDEQFF.